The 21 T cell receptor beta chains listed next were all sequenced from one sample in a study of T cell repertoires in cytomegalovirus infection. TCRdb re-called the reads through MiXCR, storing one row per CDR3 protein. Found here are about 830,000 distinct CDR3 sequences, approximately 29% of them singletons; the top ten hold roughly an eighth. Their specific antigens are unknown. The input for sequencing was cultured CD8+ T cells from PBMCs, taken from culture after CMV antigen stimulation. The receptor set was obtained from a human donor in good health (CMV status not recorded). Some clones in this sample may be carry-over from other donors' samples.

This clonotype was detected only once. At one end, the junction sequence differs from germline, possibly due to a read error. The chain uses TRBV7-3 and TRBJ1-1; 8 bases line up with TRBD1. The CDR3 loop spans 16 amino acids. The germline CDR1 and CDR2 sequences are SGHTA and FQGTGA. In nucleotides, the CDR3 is TGTGCCAGCAGCCCCTTCCCCGGACAGGGTCGAACTGAAGCTCTCTTT. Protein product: CASSPFPGQGRTEALF. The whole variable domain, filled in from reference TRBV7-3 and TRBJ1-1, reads GAGVSQTPSNKVTEKGKYVELRCDPISGHTALYWYRQSLGQGPEFLIYFQGTGAADDSGLPNDRFFAVRPEGSVSTLKIQRTERGDSAVYLCASSPFPGQGRTEALFGQGTRLTVV.

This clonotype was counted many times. The chain's CDR3 is CASSYSGGAQETQYF. CDR3 DNA: TGTGCCAGCAGCTATAGCGGGGGGGCTCAAGAGACCCAGTACTTC. The chain links TRBV7-6 to TRBJ2-5, with 11 bases matching TRBD2. V was clipped by 4 bases and J by 2 bases; unmatched bases: 3. CDR3 length: 15 residues. Looked up from germline, CDR1 is SGHVS and CDR2 is FNYEAQ.

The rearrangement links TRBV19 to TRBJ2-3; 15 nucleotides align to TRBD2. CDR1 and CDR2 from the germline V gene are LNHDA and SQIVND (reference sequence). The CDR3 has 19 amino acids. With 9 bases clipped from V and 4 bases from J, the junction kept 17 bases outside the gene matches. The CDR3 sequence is CASSESGLAGGPAPDTQYF. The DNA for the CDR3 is TGTGCCAGCTCCGAGTCGGGACTAGCGGGGGGTCCCGCCCCAGATACGCAGTATTTT.

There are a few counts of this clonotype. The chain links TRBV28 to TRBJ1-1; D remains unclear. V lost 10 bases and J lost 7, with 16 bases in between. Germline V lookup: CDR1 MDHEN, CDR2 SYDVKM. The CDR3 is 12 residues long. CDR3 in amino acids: CATTWERNEAFF. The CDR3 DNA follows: TGTGCCACCACGTGGGAAAGAAATGAAGCTTTCTTT.

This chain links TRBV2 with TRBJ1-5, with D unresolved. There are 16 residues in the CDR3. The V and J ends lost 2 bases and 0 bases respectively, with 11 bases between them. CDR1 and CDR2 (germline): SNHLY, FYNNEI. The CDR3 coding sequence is TGTGCCAGCAGTGAAAGAGGAGTGTATAGCAATCAGCCCCAGCATTTT. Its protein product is CASSERGVYSNQPQHF.

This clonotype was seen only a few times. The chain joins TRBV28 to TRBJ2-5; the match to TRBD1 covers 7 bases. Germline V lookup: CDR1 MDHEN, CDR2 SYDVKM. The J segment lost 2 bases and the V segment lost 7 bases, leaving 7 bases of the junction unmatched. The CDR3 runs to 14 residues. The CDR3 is CASTPGQWQETQYF. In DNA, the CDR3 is TGTGCCAGCACCCCGGGACAGTGGCAAGAGACCCAGTACTTC.

In DNA form, the CDR3 reads TGTGCCAGTAGTGTCATGGAGGGGCCGAATGAGCAGTTCTTC. Its translation: CASSVMEGPNEQFF. This chain uses TRBV19 with TRBJ2-1; D perhaps matches TRBD2 (6 bases). Germline CDR1 and CDR2: LNHDA and SQIVND (reference sequence). V dropped 5 bases and J dropped 7 bases, with 15 bases sitting between them. CDR3 size: 14 residues.

The CDR3: CSASSSDRYGQYV. Here the CDR3 DNA reads TGCAGTGCTAGCTCCTCAGACAGGTACGGGCAGTACGTC. The chain carries TRBV20-1 and TRBJ2-7, with D perhaps TRBD1 (6 bases). Germline CDR1 and CDR2: DFQATT and SNEGSKA (reference sequence). The CDR3 is made up of 13 amino acids.

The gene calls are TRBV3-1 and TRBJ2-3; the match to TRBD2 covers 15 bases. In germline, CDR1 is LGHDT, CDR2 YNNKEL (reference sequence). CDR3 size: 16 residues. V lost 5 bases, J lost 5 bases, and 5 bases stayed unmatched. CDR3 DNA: TGTGCCAGCAGCAAAACGGGACTAGCGGGGGGAGATACGCAGTATTTT. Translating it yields CASSKTGLAGGDTQYF.

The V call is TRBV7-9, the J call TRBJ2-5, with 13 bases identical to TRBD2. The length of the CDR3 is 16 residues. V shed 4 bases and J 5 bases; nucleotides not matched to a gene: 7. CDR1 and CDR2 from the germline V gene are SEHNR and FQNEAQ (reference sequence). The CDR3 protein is CASSWGLAGFGETQYF. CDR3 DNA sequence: TGTGCCAGCAGCTGGGGACTAGCGGGGTTCGGTGAGACCCAGTACTTC.

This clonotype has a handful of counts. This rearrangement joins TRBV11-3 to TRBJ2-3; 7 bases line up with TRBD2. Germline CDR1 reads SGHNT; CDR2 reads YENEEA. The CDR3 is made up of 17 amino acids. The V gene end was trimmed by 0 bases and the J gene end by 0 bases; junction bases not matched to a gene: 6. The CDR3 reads CASSLDSSGTSTDTQYF. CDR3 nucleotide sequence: TGTGCCAGCAGCTTAGATTCTAGCGGCACTAGCACAGATACGCAGTATTTT.

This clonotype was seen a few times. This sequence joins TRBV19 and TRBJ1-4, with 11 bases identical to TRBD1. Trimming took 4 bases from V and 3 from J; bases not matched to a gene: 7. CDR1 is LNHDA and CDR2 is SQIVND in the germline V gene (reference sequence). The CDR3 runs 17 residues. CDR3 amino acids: CASSTRTGGNSNEKLFF. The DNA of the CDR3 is TGTGCCAGTAGTACTCGGACAGGGGGCAACTCTAATGAAAAACTGTTTTTT.

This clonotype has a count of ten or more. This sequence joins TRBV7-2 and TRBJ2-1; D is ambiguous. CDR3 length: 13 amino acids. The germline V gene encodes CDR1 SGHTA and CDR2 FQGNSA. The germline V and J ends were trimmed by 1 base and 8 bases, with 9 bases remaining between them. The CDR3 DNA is TGTGCCAGCAGCTTAGATGGCCCATATGAGCAGTTCTTC. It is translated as CASSLDGPYEQFF.

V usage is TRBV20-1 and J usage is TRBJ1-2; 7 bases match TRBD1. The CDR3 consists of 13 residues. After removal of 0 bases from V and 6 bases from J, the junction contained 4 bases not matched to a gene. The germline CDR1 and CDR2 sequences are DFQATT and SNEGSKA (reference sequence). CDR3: CSAREDRMDGYTF. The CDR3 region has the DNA TGCAGTGCTAGAGAGGACAGGATGGATGGCTACACCTTC.

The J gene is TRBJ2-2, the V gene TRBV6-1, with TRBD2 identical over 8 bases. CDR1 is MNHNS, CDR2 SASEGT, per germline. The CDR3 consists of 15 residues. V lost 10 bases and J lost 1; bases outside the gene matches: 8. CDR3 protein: CATALAGWNTGELFF. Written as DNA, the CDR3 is TGTGCCACCGCATTAGCGGGATGGAACACCGGGGAGCTGTTTTTT.

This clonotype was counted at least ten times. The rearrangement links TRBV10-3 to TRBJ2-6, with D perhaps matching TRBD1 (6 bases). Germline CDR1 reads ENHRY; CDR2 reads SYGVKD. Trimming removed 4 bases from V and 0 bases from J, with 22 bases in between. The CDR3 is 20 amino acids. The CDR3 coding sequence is TGTGCCATCAGTGGTGATACAGGGAGAAAGGGCTTCTCTGGGGCCAACGTCCTGACTTTC. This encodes CAISGDTGRKGFSGANVLTF.

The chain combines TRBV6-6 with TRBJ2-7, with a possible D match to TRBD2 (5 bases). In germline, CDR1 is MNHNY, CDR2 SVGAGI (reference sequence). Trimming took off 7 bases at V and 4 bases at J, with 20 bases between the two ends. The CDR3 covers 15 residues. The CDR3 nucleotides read TGTGCCAGCACTTTTAGCTTTGAGGGAAGGTACGAGCAGTACTTC. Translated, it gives CASTFSFEGRYEQYF.

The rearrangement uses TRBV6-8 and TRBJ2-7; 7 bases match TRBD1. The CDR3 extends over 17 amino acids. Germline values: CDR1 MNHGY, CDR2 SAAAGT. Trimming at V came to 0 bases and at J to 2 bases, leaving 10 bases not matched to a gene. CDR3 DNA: TGTGCCAGCAGTTACTCGGCCACAGGGGACCTAACCTACGAGCAGTACTTC. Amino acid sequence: CASSYSATGDLTYEQYF.

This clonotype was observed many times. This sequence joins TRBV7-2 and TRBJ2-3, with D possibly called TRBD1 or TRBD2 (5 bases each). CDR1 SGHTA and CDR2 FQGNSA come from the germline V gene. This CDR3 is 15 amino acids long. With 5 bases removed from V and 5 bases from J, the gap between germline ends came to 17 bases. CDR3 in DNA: TGTGCCAGCAGCACCCCCGGGACCCCCCGAGATACGCAGTATTTT. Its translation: CASSTPGTPRDTQYF. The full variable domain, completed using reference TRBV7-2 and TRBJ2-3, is GAGVSQSPSNKVTEKGKDVELRCDPISGHTALYWYRQSLGQGLEFLIYFQGNSAPDKSGLPSDRFSAERTGGSVSTLTIQRTQQEDSAVYLCASSTPGTPRDTQYFGPGTRLTVL.

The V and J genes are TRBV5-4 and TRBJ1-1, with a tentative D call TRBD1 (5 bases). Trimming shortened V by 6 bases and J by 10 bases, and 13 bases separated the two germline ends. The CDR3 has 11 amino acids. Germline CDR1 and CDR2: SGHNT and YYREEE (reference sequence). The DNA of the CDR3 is TGTGCCAGCACAGACACAGGTACAGCTTTCTTT. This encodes CASTDTGTAFF.

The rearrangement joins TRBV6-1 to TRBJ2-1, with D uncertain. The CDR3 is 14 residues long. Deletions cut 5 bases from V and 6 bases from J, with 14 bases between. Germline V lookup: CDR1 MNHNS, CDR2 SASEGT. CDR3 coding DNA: TGTGCCAGCAGTTCTACCAACAGAGCCAATGAGCAGTTCTTC. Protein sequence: CASSSTNRANEQFF.